These 26 T cell receptor beta chains were all obtained from the same sample, sequenced in a study of metastatic and nonmetastatic thyroid tumors. TCRdb redid the clone calls on the PCR reads using MiXCR. The sample includes approximately 13,000 clones, 20% to 25% of them seen just once. All patients were untreated before thyroid surgery. The specimen sequenced was blood. These receptors were collected from a female donor with papillary thyroid cancer or a benign thyroid nodule (not recorded which). Some clones in this sample may be carry-over from other donors' samples.

This clone is medium-sized in the sample. V usage is TRBV6-1 and J usage is TRBJ1-2, with 9 bases fitting TRBD1. With V trimmed by 6 bases and J by 7 bases, 9 bases remained unmatched. CDR1 is MNHNS, CDR2 SASEGT, per germline. The CDR3 is 14 amino acids. CDR3 DNA sequence: TGTGCCAGCAGGCTAACAGGGGGCGCAGGTGGCTACACCTTC. This gives the protein CASRLTGGAGGYTF.

Concerning this clone: A much larger clone lies one base from this, so it may be a read error. Other DNA sequences from this sample encode an identical CDR3 as well. J is TRBJ2-5 and V is TRBV2; D may be TRBD2 (6 bases). Germline loops: CDR1 SNHLY, CDR2 FYNNEI. The CDR3 is 14 amino acids. V lost 8 bases to trimming and J lost 5 bases, with 18 bases between them. CDR3 sequence (DNA): TGTGCCAGCTCTCCAGCGGGTGCTCGCGAGACCCAGTACTTC. Amino acid sequence: CASSPAGARETQYF.

Judged by abundance, this clone is medium-sized (0.01 to 0.1%). V gene TRBV27 combines with J gene TRBJ1-1; a possible D gene is TRBD1 (5 bases). The V and J ends lost 6 bases and 1 base respectively, with 9 bases between them. The CDR3 has 13 residues. Germline CDR1 reads MNHEY; CDR2 reads SMNVEV (reference sequence). The CDR3 DNA reads as TGTGCCAGCAGAAACACAGGGAACACTGAAGCTTTCTTT. Its translation is CASRNTGNTEAFF.

This chain links TRBV11-1 with TRBJ2-2; TRBD2 agrees at 10 bases. CDR3 size: 16 residues. Germline CDR1 reads SGHAT; CDR2 reads FQDESV (reference sequence). After removal of 0 bases from V and 6 bases from J, the junction contained 4 bases not matched to a gene. DNA of the CDR3: TGTGCCAGCAGCTTAGCTCCAGCGGGGGGGCCCGGGGAGCTGTTTTTT. Amino acid sequence: CASSLAPAGGPGELFF.

The chain is built from TRBV11-2 and TRBJ1-5, with D perhaps TRBD1 (5 bases). The CDR3 is 13 residues long. The germline V gene has CDR1 SGHAT and CDR2 FQNNGV. V was pared by 0 bases and J by 7 bases, with 7 bases between. CDR3 sequence: CASSLDRQQPQHF. Written as DNA, the CDR3 is TGTGCCAGCAGCTTAGATCGACAGCAGCCCCAGCATTTT. Full variable domain (remainder filled in from reference TRBV11-2 and TRBJ1-5): EAGVAQSPRYKIIEKRQSVAFWCNPISGHATLYWYQQILGQGPKLLIQFQNNGVVDDSQLPKDRFSAERLKGVDSTLKIQPAKLEDSAVYLCASSLDRQQPQHFGDGTRLSIL.

The rearrangement links TRBV6-1 to TRBJ2-1, with 12 bases lining up with TRBD2. The CDR3 is made up of 13 amino acids. With 8 bases clipped from V and 8 bases from J, the junction kept 4 bases outside the gene matches. The V gene's germline CDR1 is MNHNS and CDR2 SASEGT. The CDR3 is CASSSGGAYEQFF. The CDR3 DNA is TGTGCCAGCTCTAGCGGGGGGGCCTATGAGCAGTTCTTC.

This clone was seen a few times. V gene TRBV7-2 combines with J gene TRBJ2-7; D ambiguous. Deletions cut 4 bases from V and 1 base from J, with 5 bases between. The germline V gene encodes CDR1 SGHTA and CDR2 FQGNSA. The CDR3 sequence is 12 residues long. The CDR3 DNA reads as TGTGCCAGCAGCTCTTCTTCCTACGAGCAGTACTTC. Protein sequence: CASSSSSYEQYF.

By its share, this clone is medium-sized. The chain has TRBV28 and TRBJ1-1; weak D call: TRBD1 (6 bases). CDR3 length equals 14 residues. Per the germline V gene, CDR1 is MDHEN and CDR2 is SYDVKM. The ends were cut back, 7 bases at V and 1 base at J, with 13 bases in the middle. CDR3 DNA sequence: TGTGCCAGCACCGGTGACAGGACGAACACTGAAGCTTTCTTT. This translates into CASTGDRTNTEAFF.

The rearrangement joins TRBV20-1 to TRBJ2-7, with 14 bases that match TRBD2. From germline, CDR1 is DFQATT and CDR2 SNEGSKA (reference sequence). V was pared by 0 bases and J by 6 bases, with 7 bases of the junction left unmatched. This CDR3 is built from 16 residues. The DNA for the CDR3 is TGCAGTGCTAGAGATCCTTTCGGGACTAGCGGGAGCGAGCAGTACTTC. Its protein product is CSARDPFGTSGSEQYF.

This clone has only a few counts. A read error may account for a junction end that differs from germline. The rearrangement links TRBV6-5 to TRBJ1-1; D is undetermined. The CDR3 has 10 residues. Germline-derived CDR1 and CDR2 are MNHEY and SVGAGI. CDR3 amino acids: CVSGRTEAFF. In DNA, the CDR3 is TGTGTCAGCGGAAGGACTGAAGCTTTCTTT.

This clone was found many times. V and J are TRBV6-1 and TRBJ1-5; D not resolved. V lost 6 bases, J lost 0 bases, and 6 bases lay in between. This CDR3 comprises 13 residues. Germline V CDR1 and CDR2: MNHNS, SASEGT. The CDR3 coding sequence is TGTGCCAGCAGCTTTAATAGCAATCAGCCCCAGCATTTT. Translated: CASSFNSNQPQHF.

Ten or more counts support this clone. Other DNA sequences from this sample encode an identical CDR3 as well. This chain's CDR3 is CASGGGDTDTQYF. CDR3 DNA: TGTGCCAGCGGGGGGGGGGACACAGATACGCAGTATTTT. The V gene is TRBV2, the J gene TRBJ2-3; TRBD2 aligns across 7 bases. The CDR3 consists of 13 residues. Losses at the gene ends were 8 bases for V and 2 bases for J; bases not matched to a gene: 4. Germline V gene data show CDR1 as SNHLY and CDR2 as FYNNEI.

This clone was counted ten times or more. V and J are TRBV5-5 and TRBJ2-3, with a possible D match to TRBD1 (5 bases). The V gene's germline CDR1 is SGHKS and CDR2 YYEKEE (reference sequence). Trimming took off 0 bases at V and 6 bases at J, with 17 bases between the two ends. The CDR3 is 16 residues long. The CDR3 region is CASSLVVQATTDTQYF. CDR3 bases: TGTGCCAGCAGCTTGGTGGTACAGGCCACCACGGATACGCAGTATTTT.

V is TRBV5-1 and J is TRBJ1-1; TRBD1 aligns across 9 bases. Germline assignment: CDR1 SGHRS and CDR2 YFSETQ. Germline trimming cut 0 bases from V and 0 bases from J; bases unmatched to any gene: 3. The CDR3 is 16 residues long. Written as DNA, the CDR3 is TGCGCCAGCAGCTTGGGGACAGGGGTCATGAACACTGAAGCTTTCTTT. Encoded protein: CASSLGTGVMNTEAFF.

The sample holds many counts of this clone. This chain connects TRBV7-2 to TRBJ2-7; 7 bases agree with TRBD1. The CDR3 runs to 14 residues. Germline loops: CDR1 SGHTA, CDR2 FQGNSA. J was trimmed by 6 bases and V by 3 bases; bases with no gene match: 8. The DNA for the CDR3 is TGTGCCAGCAGCTTTACAGGGGCCTCTGTCGAGCAGTACTTC. Translating gives CASSFTGASVEQYF. The full variable domain, its missing parts supplied by reference TRBV7-2 and TRBJ2-7, is GAGVSQSPSNKVTEKGKDVELRCDPISGHTALYWYRQSLGQGLEFLIYFQGNSAPDKSGLPSDRFSAERTGGSVSTLTIQRTQQEDSAVYLCASSFTGASVEQYFGPGTRLTVT.

This clone was recorded at least ten times. J is TRBJ1-1 and V is TRBV4-1; maybe TRBD1 (5 bases). The V gene lost 0 bases and the J gene lost 4 bases, with 15 bases spanning the gap. In germline, CDR1 is MGHRA, CDR2 YSYEKL. This CDR3 spans 16 amino acids. The CDR3 sequence: CASSQEAGARSTEAFF. The CDR3 coding sequence is TGCGCCAGCAGCCAAGAGGCCGGGGCTAGGAGCACTGAAGCTTTCTTT.

Details on this clone: Mismatch with germline at one junction end may stem from a read error. The chain combines TRBV6-1 with TRBJ1-6; D is unclear. There are 16 residues in the CDR3. CDR1 and CDR2 (germline): MNHNS, SASEGT. The CDR3: CASSEGPWNYNSPLYF. The CDR3 DNA sequence: TGTGCCAGCAGTGAGGGTCCGTGGAACTATAATTCACCCCTCTACTTT.

In its sample, this clone was seen many times. This chain links TRBV5-4 with TRBJ2-3; 8 bases are a match to TRBD2. The V gene's germline CDR1 is SGHNT and CDR2 YYREEE (reference sequence). The CDR3 contains 16 residues. J gave up 6 bases and V 1 base, and 10 bases lay outside the gene matches. CDR3 DNA sequence: TGTGCCAGCAGCTTGTACTCGGGAGGGCTCGTGGATACGCAGTATTTT. Encoded protein: CASSLYSGGLVDTQYF.

The chain has TRBV3-1 and TRBJ1-1; a weak D match, TRBD1 (6 bases). The germline gives CDR1 LGHDT, CDR2 YNNKEL (reference sequence). Trimming took off 4 bases at V and 0 bases at J, with 9 bases between the two ends. The CDR3 sequence is 14 residues long. CDR3 protein: CASSRGQMNTEAFF. DNA for the CDR3: TGTGCCAGCAGCCGAGGACAGATGAACACTGAAGCTTTCTTT.

This clone showed up just once. A much larger clonotype is one base distant, so this may be a read error. This CDR3 is also generated by other DNA sequences in the sample. This sequence joins TRBV10-3 and TRBJ2-1; TRBD2 matches 12 bases. CDR3 size: 20 residues. The germline CDR1 and CDR2 sequences are ENHRY and SYGVKD. V lost 6 bases to trimming and J lost 0 bases; unmatched junction nucleotides: 15. CDR3: CAISVPRLAGAISSYNEQFF. Here the CDR3 DNA reads TGTGCCATCAGCGTACCCCGACTAGCGGGGGCCATTAGCTCCTACAATGAGCAGTTCTTC.

The table lists this clone with a few counts. This chain joins TRBV28 and TRBJ2-5; no reliable D call. Germline CDR1 is MDHEN and CDR2 is SYDVKM. V lost 5 bases and J 5 bases, leaving 6 bases between the germline ends. The CDR3 loop spans 11 amino acids. The CDR3 DNA follows: TGTGCCAGCAGTCATTTCGAGACCCAGTACTTC. Translation: CASSHFETQYF.

This clone was found once. This may be a read error, as it is one base from a much larger clone. The rearrangement uses TRBV7-2 and TRBJ2-1; perhaps TRBD2 as D (5 bases). This CDR3 is built from 15 residues. Looked up from germline, CDR1 is SGHTA and CDR2 is FQGNSA. Here the CDR3 reads CASSLAALGYSEQFF. The CDR3 DNA is TGTGCCAGCAGCTTAGCGGCACTAGGGTACAGTGAGCAGTTCTTC.

CDR3 sequence reads: CASSTRDNSYEQYF. The CDR3 DNA sequence: TGTGCCAGCAGCACACGGGACAACTCCTACGAGCAGTACTTC. This sequence joins TRBV3-1 and TRBJ2-7; TRBD1 might be the D (6 bases). Germline V CDR1 and CDR2: LGHDT, YNNKEL (reference sequence). Trimming shortened V by 5 bases and J by 0 bases, and 11 bases separated the two germline ends. This CDR3 region has 14 residues.

This CDR3 reads CATSYYPTGYNEQFF. The CDR3 coding sequence is TGTGCCACCAGTTATTACCCAACAGGGTACAATGAGCAGTTCTTC. The rearrangement joins TRBV24-1 to TRBJ2-1; TRBD1 might be the D (6 bases). This CDR3 comprises 15 residues. CDR1 and CDR2 from the germline V gene are KGHDR and SFDVKD. The V end lost 6 bases, the J end lost 4 bases, and 15 bases lay between the germline ends.

In its sample, this clone was seen many times. The V and J genes are TRBV28 and TRBJ2-5; TRBD2 matches at 9 bases. Germline V CDR1 and CDR2: MDHEN, SYDVKM. V lost 0 bases and J lost 2; bases outside the gene matches: 4. The CDR3 totals 16 residues. In nucleotides, the CDR3 is TGTGCCAGCAGTTTATGGGTAGCGGGAGAGCAAGAGACCCAGTACTTC. This translates into CASSLWVAGEQETQYF.

This clone was counted many times. The same CDR3 also results from other DNA sequences found in this sample. This chain uses TRBV29-1 with TRBJ1-5; tentative D call: TRBD1 (6 bases). Trimming shortened V by 6 bases and J by 0 bases, and 15 bases separated the two germline ends. In germline, CDR1 is SQVTM, CDR2 ANQGSEA. The CDR3 loop spans 15 amino acids. In nucleotides, the CDR3 is TGCAGCGTCGCCACAGGGCTGTATAGCAATCAGCCCCAGCATTTT. Its protein product is CSVATGLYSNQPQHF.